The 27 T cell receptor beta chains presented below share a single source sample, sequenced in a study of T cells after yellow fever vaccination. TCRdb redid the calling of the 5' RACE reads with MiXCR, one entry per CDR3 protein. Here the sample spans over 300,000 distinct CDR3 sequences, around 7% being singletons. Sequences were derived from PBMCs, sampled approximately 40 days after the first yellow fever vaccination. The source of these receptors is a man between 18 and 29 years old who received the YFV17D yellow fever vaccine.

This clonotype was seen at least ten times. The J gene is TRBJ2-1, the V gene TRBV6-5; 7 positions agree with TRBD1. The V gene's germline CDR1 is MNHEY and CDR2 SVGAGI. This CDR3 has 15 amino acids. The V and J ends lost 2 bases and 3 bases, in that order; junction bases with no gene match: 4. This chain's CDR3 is CASSYEGANYNEQFF. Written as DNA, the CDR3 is TGTGCCAGCAGTTACGAGGGGGCCAACTACAATGAGCAGTTCTTC.

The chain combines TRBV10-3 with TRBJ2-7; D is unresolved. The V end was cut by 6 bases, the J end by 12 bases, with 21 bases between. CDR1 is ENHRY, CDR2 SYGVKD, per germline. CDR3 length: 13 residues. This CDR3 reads CAISLERLRHRYF. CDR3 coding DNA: TGTGCCATCAGCCTTGAACGGTTAAGGCACAGGTACTTC.

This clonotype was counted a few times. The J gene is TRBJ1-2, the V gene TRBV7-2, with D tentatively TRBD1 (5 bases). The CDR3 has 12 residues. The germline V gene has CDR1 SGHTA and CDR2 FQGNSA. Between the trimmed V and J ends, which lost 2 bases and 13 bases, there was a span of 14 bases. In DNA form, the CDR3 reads TGTGCCAGCAGCTTATCGGGACGACTCTCCACCTTC. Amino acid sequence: CASSLSGRLSTF.

CDR3 DNA sequence: TGTGCCAGCCGCCTGGCTTATGGCTACACCTTC. This encodes CASRLAYGYTF. This chain connects TRBV6-6 to TRBJ1-2, with no clear D. This CDR3 is built from 11 residues. V was shortened by 8 bases and J by 5 bases, with 9 bases between the two germline ends. Germline V gives CDR1 MNHNY, CDR2 SVGAGI (reference sequence).

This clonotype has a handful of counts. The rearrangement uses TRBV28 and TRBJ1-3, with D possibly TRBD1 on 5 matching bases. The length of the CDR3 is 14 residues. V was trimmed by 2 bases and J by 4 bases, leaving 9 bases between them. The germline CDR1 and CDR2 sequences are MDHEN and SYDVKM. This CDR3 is CASSLQDTGNTIYF. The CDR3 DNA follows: TGTGCCAGCAGTTTACAGGACACCGGAAACACCATATATTTT.

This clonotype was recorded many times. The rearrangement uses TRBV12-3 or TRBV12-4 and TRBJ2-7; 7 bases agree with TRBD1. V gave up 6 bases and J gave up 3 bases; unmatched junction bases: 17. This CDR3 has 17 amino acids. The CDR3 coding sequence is TGTGCCAGCAGGCCTAACCGACAGGGTGTAGGGGACTACGAGCAGTACTTC. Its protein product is CASRPNRQGVGDYEQYF.

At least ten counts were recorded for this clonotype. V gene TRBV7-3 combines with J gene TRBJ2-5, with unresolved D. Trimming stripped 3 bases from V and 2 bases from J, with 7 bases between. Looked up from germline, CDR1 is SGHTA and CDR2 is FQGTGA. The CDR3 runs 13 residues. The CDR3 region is CASSFGRQETQYF. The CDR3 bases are TGTGCCAGCAGCTTTGGACGACAAGAGACCCAGTACTTC.

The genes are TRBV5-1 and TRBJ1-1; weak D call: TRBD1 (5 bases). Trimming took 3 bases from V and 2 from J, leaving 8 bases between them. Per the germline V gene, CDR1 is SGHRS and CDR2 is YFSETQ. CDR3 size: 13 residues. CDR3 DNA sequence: TGCGCCAGCAGCTCCAGGGTTAACACTGAAGCTTTCTTT. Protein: CASSSRVNTEAFF.

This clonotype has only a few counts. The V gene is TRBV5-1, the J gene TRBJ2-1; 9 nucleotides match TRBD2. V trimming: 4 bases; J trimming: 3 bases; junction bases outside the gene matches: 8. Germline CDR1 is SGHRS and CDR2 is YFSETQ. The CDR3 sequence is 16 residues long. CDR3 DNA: TGCGCCAGCAGCGACGCCGGGACTAGCTTCTACAATGAGCAGTTCTTC. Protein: CASSDAGTSFYNEQFF.

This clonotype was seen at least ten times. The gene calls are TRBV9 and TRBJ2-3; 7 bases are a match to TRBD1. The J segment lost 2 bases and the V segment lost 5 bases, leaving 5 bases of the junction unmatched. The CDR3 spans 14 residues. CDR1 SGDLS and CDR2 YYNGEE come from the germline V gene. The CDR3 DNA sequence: TGTGCCAGCAGTTTGGACAGGAACACAGATACGCAGTATTTT. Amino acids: CASSLDRNTDTQYF.

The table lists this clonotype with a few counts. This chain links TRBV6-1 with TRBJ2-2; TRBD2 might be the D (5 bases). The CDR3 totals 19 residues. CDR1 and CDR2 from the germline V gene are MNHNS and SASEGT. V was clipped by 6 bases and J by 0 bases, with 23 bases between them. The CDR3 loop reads CASRTLRGMGRANTGELFF. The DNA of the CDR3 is TGTGCCAGCAGAACCCTACGGGGAATGGGAAGGGCGAACACCGGGGAGCTGTTTTTT.

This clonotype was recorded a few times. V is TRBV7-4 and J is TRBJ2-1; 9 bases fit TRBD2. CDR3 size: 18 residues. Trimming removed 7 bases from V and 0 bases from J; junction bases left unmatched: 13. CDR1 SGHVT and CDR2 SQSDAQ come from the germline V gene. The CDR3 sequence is CASNWGRTSVCSYNEQFF. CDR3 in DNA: TGTGCCAGCAACTGGGGCCGGACTAGCGTCTGCTCCTACAATGAGCAGTTCTTC.

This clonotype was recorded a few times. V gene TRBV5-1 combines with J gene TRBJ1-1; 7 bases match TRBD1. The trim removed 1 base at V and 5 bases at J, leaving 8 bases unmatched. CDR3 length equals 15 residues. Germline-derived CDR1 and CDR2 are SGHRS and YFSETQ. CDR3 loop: CASSLYRGGGTEAFF. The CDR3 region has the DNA TGCGCCAGCAGCTTGTACAGGGGAGGGGGGACTGAAGCTTTCTTT.

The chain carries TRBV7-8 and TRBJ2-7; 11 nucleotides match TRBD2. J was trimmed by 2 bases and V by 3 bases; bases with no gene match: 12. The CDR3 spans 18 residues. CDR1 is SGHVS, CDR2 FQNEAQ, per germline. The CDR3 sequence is CASSFYLGLAGGTYEQYF. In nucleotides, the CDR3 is TGTGCCAGCAGCTTTTACCTGGGCCTAGCGGGGGGCACCTACGAGCAGTACTTC.

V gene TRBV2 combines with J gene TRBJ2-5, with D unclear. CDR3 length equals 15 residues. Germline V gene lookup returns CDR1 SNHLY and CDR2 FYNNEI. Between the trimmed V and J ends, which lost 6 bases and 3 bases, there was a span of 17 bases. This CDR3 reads CASRPGTYLKETQYF. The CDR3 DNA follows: TGTGCCAGCAGACCCGGCACATATCTCAAAGAGACCCAGTACTTC.

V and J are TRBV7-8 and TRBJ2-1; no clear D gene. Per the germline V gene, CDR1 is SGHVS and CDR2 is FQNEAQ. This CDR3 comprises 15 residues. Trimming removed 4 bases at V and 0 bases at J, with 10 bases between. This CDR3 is CASSSMISSYNEQFF. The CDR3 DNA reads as TGTGCCAGCAGCTCGATGATTAGCTCCTACAATGAGCAGTTCTTC.

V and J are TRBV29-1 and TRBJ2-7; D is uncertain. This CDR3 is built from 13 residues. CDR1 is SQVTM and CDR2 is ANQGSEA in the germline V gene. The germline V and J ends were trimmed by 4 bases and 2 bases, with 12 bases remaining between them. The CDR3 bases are TGCAGCGTTGCGGGTCATCCCCCCTACGAGCAGTACTTC. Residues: CSVAGHPPYEQYF.

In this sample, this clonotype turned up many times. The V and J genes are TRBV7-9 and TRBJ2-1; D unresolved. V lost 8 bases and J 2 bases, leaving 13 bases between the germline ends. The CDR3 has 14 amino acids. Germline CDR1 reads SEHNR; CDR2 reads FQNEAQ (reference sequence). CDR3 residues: CASLGRFAYNEQFF. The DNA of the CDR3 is TGTGCCAGCCTCGGCAGGTTTGCCTACAATGAGCAGTTCTTC.

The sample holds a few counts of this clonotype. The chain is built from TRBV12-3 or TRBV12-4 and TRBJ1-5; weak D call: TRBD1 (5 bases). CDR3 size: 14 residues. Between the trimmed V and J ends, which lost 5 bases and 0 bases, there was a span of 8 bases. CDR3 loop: CASSGHLSNQPQHF. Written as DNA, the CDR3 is TGTGCCAGCAGTGGACACCTTAGCAATCAGCCCCAGCATTTT.

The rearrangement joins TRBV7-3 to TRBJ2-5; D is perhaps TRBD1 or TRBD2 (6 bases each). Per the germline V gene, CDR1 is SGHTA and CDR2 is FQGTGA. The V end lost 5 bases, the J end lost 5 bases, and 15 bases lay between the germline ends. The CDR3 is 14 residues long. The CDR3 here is CASSPVGGAETQYF. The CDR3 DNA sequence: TGTGCCAGCAGCCCTGTCGGGGGCGCCGAGACCCAGTACTTC.

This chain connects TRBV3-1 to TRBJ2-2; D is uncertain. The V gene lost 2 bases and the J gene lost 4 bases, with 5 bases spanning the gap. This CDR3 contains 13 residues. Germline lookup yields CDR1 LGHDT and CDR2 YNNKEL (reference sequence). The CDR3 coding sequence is TGTGCCAGCAGCCAAACACTCACCGGGGAGCTGTTTTTT. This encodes CASSQTLTGELFF.

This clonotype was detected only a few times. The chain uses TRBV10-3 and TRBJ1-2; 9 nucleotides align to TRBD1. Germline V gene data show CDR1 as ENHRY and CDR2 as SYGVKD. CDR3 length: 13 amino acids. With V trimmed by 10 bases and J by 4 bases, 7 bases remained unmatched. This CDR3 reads CATDRGVAYGYTF. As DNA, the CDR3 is TGTGCCACTGACAGGGGGGTTGCCTATGGCTACACCTTC.

Here the CDR3 DNA reads TGCGCCAGCAGCGACGCAGGTCAGGCGGAGACCCAGTACTTC. Residues: CASSDAGQAETQYF. The rearrangement uses TRBV5-1 and TRBJ2-5; no reliable D call. The CDR3 has 14 residues. Deletions cut 4 bases from V and 5 bases from J, with 15 bases between. CDR1 is SGHRS and CDR2 is YFSETQ in the germline V gene. The full variable domain, with the rest looked up from reference TRBV5-1 and TRBJ2-5, is KAGVTQTPRYLIKTRGQQVTLSCSPISGHRSVSWYQQTPGQGLQFLFEYFSETQRNKGNFPGRFSGRQFSNSRSEMNVSTLELGDSALYLCASSDAGQAETQYFGPGTRLLVL.

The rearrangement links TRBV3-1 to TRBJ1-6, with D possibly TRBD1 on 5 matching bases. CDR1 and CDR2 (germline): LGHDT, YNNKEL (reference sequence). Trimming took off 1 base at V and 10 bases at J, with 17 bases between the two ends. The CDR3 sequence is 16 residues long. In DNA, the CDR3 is TGTGCCAGCAGCCAAGCGGGGGTAAGAGGGTCCTCACCCCTCCACTTT. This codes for CASSQAGVRGSSPLHF.

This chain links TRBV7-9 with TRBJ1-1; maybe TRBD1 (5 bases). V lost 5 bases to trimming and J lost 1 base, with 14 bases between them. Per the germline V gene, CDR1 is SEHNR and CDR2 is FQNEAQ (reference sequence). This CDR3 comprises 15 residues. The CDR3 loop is CASSPGWGENTEAFF. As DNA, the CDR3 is TGTGCCAGCAGCCCCGGCTGGGGCGAGAACACTGAAGCTTTCTTT. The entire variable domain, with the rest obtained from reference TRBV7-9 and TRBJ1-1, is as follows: DTGVSQNPRHKITKRGQNVTFRCDPISEHNRLYWYRQTLGQGPEFLTYFQNEAQLEKSRLLSDRFSAERPKGSFSTLEIQRTEQGDSAMYLCASSPGWGENTEAFFGQGTRLTVV.

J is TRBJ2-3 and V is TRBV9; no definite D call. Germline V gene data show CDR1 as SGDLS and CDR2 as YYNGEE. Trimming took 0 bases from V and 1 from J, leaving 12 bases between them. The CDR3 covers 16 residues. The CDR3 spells CASSVDSRIGTDTQYF. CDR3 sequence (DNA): TGTGCCAGCAGCGTAGACTCCCGGATTGGCACAGATACGCAGTATTTT.

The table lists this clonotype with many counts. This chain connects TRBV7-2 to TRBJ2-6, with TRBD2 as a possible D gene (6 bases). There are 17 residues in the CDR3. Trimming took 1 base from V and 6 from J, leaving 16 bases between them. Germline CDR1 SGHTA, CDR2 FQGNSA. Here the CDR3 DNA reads TGTGCCAGCAGCTTAGGTGGGGACTGGGAAACGGCCAACGTCCTGACTTTC. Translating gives CASSLGGDWETANVLTF.